The subject of this entry is one T cell receptor (beta chain). This clonotype was counted a few times. Its antigen is not yet known. No base-level quality is on record; no much larger clone is a single base apart. Hyperthyroidism was considered stable if no progression to ophthalmopathy occurred within 18 months of follow-up. Hyperthyroidism patients were newly diagnosed, were aged 18 to 65 years, and had a disease duration under 2 months. Patients with other autoimmune diseases, uncontrolled infections, pregnancy or lactation were excluded. Diagnosis was based on clinical symptoms, serum thyroxine, TRAb, thyroid ultrasound and orbital computed tomography. PBMCs were isolated from around 10 ml of fresh peripheral blood by Ficoll-Paque density gradient centrifugation. Total RNA was extracted with Trizol reagent and quality-checked on an Agilent 2100 Bioanalyzer. The record originates from a study of Graves' ophthalmopathy and Graves' hyperthyroidism (dated by TCRdb to 2016 to 2019). About the full investigation: Peripheral blood samples were taken at the time of initial diagnosis, before any treatment was given. For independent validation, a separate cohort was made up of around 18 hyperthyroidism patients plus 17 patients who later progressed from hyperthyroidism to ophthalmopathy. The study used TCR beta repertoire signatures to distinguish Graves' ophthalmopathy from Graves' hyperthyroidism and to predict progression to ophthalmopathy. Once sampling was done, hyperthyroidism patients were given methimazole at a starting dose of 30 mg daily, while ophthalmopathy patients were given high-dose intravenous methylprednisolone. For training and testing, the approximately 92 patients in the discovery cohort were randomly divided in a 7:3 ratio. In more than five hyperthyroidism patients, the T-cell repertoires found in thyroid tissue were compared with those found in blood. In total, 120 to 150 blood samples were TCR-sequenced: approximately 42 ophthalmopathy, some 75 hyperthyroidism and some 17 hyperthyroidism-to-ophthalmopathy patients. To explore V-J signatures distinguishing ophthalmopathy from hyperthyroidism, a discovery set of 100 patients (about 44 ophthalmopathy, roughly 55 stable hyperthyroidism) was enrolled.

The research as a whole found: In cross-validation, the 13-signature model distinguished ophthalmopathy from stable hyperthyroidism with 87.88% sensitivity and 81% to 82% specificity, while in the test set the corresponding values were approximately 79% and 70%. Among expanded thyroid clonotypes with frequency above 0.001, most also showed up in blood, which suggests that blood repertoires may reflect the thyroid immune response. Sample size was not predetermined statistically, and investigators were not blinded to group allocation. In validation, the model predicted ophthalmopathy progression with 70.59% sensitivity and about 77% specificity; some twelve predicted patients were CT-confirmed with GO in a median of approximately 6.5 months.

For repertoire sequencing, TCR beta CDR3 regions were amplified from RNA transcripts. The first round of RT-PCR was done with HTBI primers and the Qiagen OneStep RT-PCR kit, and was followed by a second round of multiplex PCR, then size selection and purification. The libraries underwent paired-end sequencing with 100 bp reads on an Illumina HiSeq2000. The authors processed their data as follows. SOAPnuke was used to process the reads, removing any read that contained adapters or uncalled bases, had a mean Phred below 15, or lacked an exact match to the constant primer or identifier. COPE v1.2.5 was used to merge the high-quality paired reads. Unique nucleotide sequences were defined as clonotypes and aligned to IMGT TRB V, D and J references using MiTCR v1.1. The analysis was limited to V-J combinations with a frequency above 0.0001, which together covered about 99% of the repertoires. For each V-J combination, a TCR clonal expansion and chaos score was defined as F50 clonal expansion divided by the chaos observed in the TCRdist matrix. Welch's t-statistics and random forest were used to reduce features to about 13 V-J combinations, which were fed into a naive Bayes classifier. Thyroid-blood repertoire similarity was quantified with the Morisita-Horn index. TCRdb redid the processing of the public reads, applying fastp at Q25 and MiXCR, and retained in-frame beta chains. For every CDR3 protein sequence, its rows merge into one entry that carries the most common genes and DNA. The V and J calls and clone size come from TCRdb's table, not from the authors' own analysis. A total of fewer than 650,000 distinct CDR3 sequences appear in this sample, 20% to 25% of them only once. The ten largest clones represent approximately 7% of the sample.

The CDR3, cysteine through phenylalanine, is 13 amino acids long. Just the 39-base CDR3 DNA is kept, in frame starting at base 1. V was cut back by 7 bases and J by 0 bases, leaving a gap of 13 bases between them. Taken from the germline V gene, the CDR1 and CDR2 loops are SQVTM and ANQGSEA. The specimen was peripheral blood. The source is a woman aged 18-30 years with stable Graves' hyperthyroidism. Some clones in this sample may be carry-over from other donors' samples. Donor details come from another sample of the same person, matched by shared clones. Recombination joined TRBV29-1 with TRBJ2-7, with TRBD1 as a weak D call on 6 bases. Here is the DNA: TGCAGCGCCGTGACAGGCCACTCCTACGAGCAGTACTTC. It is translated as CSAVTGHSYEQYF.